This TCR beta chain was sequenced for a study of cytomegalovirus exposure and HLA in healthy donors. For the study at large: Genotyping showed roughly 86% of hundreds of donors falling in the Caucasian-associated ancestry cluster. Study results and limitations: In a later analysis, at a false discovery rate of 0.05, over 15,000 TCR beta sequences were associated with HLA alleles. A link between a missense DCLRE1C variant and TCR beta V- and J-gene trimming emerged from a later analysis.

With 60 Vbeta and 13 Jbeta primers, the PCR was carried out. This table comes from immunoSEQ multiplex PCR, and its TCRdb copy is limited to in-frame clones, with some not included. This repertoire includes around 74,000 clones. V was cut by 6 bases and J by 0 bases, with 5 bases left in between. Germline V gene lookup returns CDR1 SGHTA and CDR2 FQGNSA. The CDR3 runs to 12 residues. Note on this clone: No antigen is known for it.

Sequenced material: PBMCs. The chain recombines TRBV7-2 with TRBJ1-2; no definite D call. This clonotype originated in a man aged 50-60 years in good health and CMV-seropositive. As DNA, the CDR3 is TGTGCCAGCAGTTTCTCTAACTATGGCTACACCTTC. This sequence encodes CASSFSNYGYTF.